These 20 T cell receptor beta chains originate from one sample sequenced in a study of T cell responses to AZD1222 COVID-19 vaccine. Generated by immunoSEQ multiplex PCR, the TCRdb table keeps only in-frame clones and is missing some. The sample carries about 150,000 clones, about 90% recorded once. The sequences come from peripheral blood, collected on day 0 of AZD1222 vaccination. The receptors originated from an adult in good health.

V and J are TRBV14 and TRBJ1-1; D call uncertain. The V end lost 1 base, the J end lost 1 base, and 10 bases lay between the germline ends. This CDR3 region has 15 residues. Germline values: CDR1 SGHDN, CDR2 FVKESK. The CDR3 nucleotides are TGTGCCAGCAGCCAAGTCCCCAGCGAGAACACTGAAGCTTTCTTT. The encoded protein is CASSQVPSENTEAFF.

J is TRBJ1-2 and V is TRBV7-8; the D is unclear. V was pared by 1 base and J by 2 bases, with 5 bases between. CDR1 and CDR2 (germline): SGHVS, FQNEAQ. This CDR3 is built from 13 residues. The CDR3 reads CASSLGRNYGYTF. CDR3 in DNA: TGTGCCAGCAGCTTAGGAAGAAACTATGGCTACACCTTC.

V and J are TRBV5-4 and TRBJ1-2; D is perhaps TRBD1 (5 bases). The CDR3 runs to 15 residues. Trimming took off 1 base at V and 4 bases at J, with 14 bases between the two ends. Germline values: CDR1 SGHNT, CDR2 YYREEE (reference sequence). CDR3 in DNA: TGTGCCAGCAGCTTGCCCAACAGGAGATCCTATGGCTACACCTTC. This codes for CASSLPNRRSYGYTF.

The V call is TRBV2, the J call TRBJ1-2; possible D gene TRBD1, 5 bases. The CDR3 contains 14 residues. Germline CDR1 reads SNHLY; CDR2 reads FYNNEI. V was shortened by 4 bases and J by 14 bases, with 23 bases between the two germline ends. The CDR3 DNA follows: TGTGCCAGCAGTGCCCTAGCTACAGGCCTATCTAGGACCTTC. Its translation: CASSALATGLSRTF.

The chain is built from TRBV28 and TRBJ1-5; D unclear. The V gene's germline CDR1 is MDHEN and CDR2 SYDVKM. This CDR3 has 12 residues. V was pared by 3 bases and J by 6 bases, with 6 bases between. CDR3 in DNA: TGTGCCAGCAGTTTGAGGGCTCAGCCCCAGCATTTT. It yields the protein CASSLRAQPQHF.

This chain connects TRBV6-2 or TRBV6-3 to TRBJ2-1; 11 positions match TRBD2. CDR1 and CDR2 from the germline V gene are MNHEY and SVGEGT. V gave up 5 bases and J gave up 3 bases; unmatched junction bases: 6. This CDR3 has 16 residues. The CDR3 DNA reads TGTGCCAGCAGTACCACTAGCGGGGGACTCTACAATGAGCAGTTCTTC. Protein sequence: CASSTTSGGLYNEQFF.

The sample holds one count of this clone. The J gene is TRBJ1-1, the V gene TRBV28; TRBD1 agrees at 7 bases. The CDR3 length is 14 residues. V was clipped by 5 bases and J by 7 bases; unmatched bases: 10. Germline V gives CDR1 MDHEN, CDR2 SYDVKM. CDR3 residues: CASSARTGQYEAFF. The DNA for the CDR3 is TGTGCCAGCAGTGCGCGGACAGGTCAATATGAAGCTTTCTTT.

In DNA form, the CDR3 reads TGTGCCAGCAGCTTAGGGAGCGAGGGACCGCGTAATTCACCCCTCCACTTT. Amino acids: CASSLGSEGPRNSPLHF. The J gene is TRBJ1-6, the V gene TRBV11-2; weak D call: TRBD1 (5 bases). With 1 base removed from V and 6 bases from J, the gap between germline ends came to 16 bases. Germline CDR1 reads SGHAT; CDR2 reads FQNNGV. The CDR3 covers 17 residues.

The chain carries TRBV27 and TRBJ2-6; a possible D gene is TRBD2 (5 bases). This CDR3 contains 15 residues. V was cut by 5 bases and J by 0 bases, with 8 bases left in between. CDR1 MNHEY and CDR2 SMNVEV come from the germline V gene (reference sequence). The CDR3 loop is CASSPRGSGANVLTF. CDR3 nucleotides: TGTGCCAGCAGTCCCCGGGGCTCTGGGGCCAACGTCCTGACTTTC.

The V call is TRBV5-4, the J call TRBJ2-2; D remains unclear. This CDR3 comprises 15 residues. Germline V gene data show CDR1 as SGHNT and CDR2 as YYREEE (reference sequence). The V and J ends lost 1 base and 3 bases respectively, with 10 bases between them. As DNA, the CDR3 is TGTGCCAGCAGCTTGCAATGGTCACACACCGGGGAGCTGTTTTTT. This encodes CASSLQWSHTGELFF.

This clone was observed once. V gene TRBV7-9 combines with J gene TRBJ1-2; possible D gene TRBD1, 5 bases. From germline, CDR1 is SEHNR and CDR2 FQNEAQ (reference sequence). The CDR3 is made up of 13 amino acids. Deletions cut 1 base from V and 8 bases from J, with 11 bases between. The CDR3 bases are TGTGCCAGCAGCTTAGGGGGACTTGAAGGCTACACCTTC. This gives the protein CASSLGGLEGYTF.

The J gene is TRBJ2-2, the V gene TRBV14, with TRBD2 matching over 9 bases. V trimming: 2 bases; J trimming: 4 bases; junction bases outside the gene matches: 5. The CDR3 spans 16 residues. Germline V CDR1 and CDR2: SGHDN, FVKESK. The CDR3 spells CASSQPSGMSTGELFF. CDR3 sequence (DNA): TGTGCCAGCAGCCAACCTAGCGGGATGTCCACCGGGGAGCTGTTTTTT.

This clone was counted between two and nine times. The J gene is TRBJ2-1, the V gene TRBV27, with a tentative D call TRBD1 (6 bases). Trimming took 3 bases from V and 9 from J, leaving 15 bases between them. This CDR3 has 14 residues. Germline loops: CDR1 MNHEY, CDR2 SMNVEV (reference sequence). CDR3 bases: TGTGCCAGCAGTTTTATATCTCGGGACACTGAGCAGTTCTTC. This translates into CASSFISRDTEQFF.

The chain recombines TRBV29-1 with TRBJ1-2, with TRBD1 as a possible D gene (5 bases). Germline CDR1 and CDR2: SQVTM and ANQGSEA. The CDR3 has 13 residues. V lost 7 bases and J 4 bases, leaving 16 bases between the germline ends. CDR3 DNA sequence: TGCAGCGGCGGTCCTACGGGGGGCTATGGCTACACCTTC. As protein: CSGGPTGGYGYTF.

The chain carries TRBV6-6 and TRBJ1-1, with 8 bases lining up with TRBD1. CDR1 and CDR2 (germline): MNHNY, SVGAGI (reference sequence). V shed 5 bases and J 0 bases; nucleotides not matched to a gene: 11. This CDR3 has 17 amino acids. In DNA, the CDR3 is TGTGCCAGCAGTCCCCTTTGGGACAGGACCATGAACACTGAAGCTTTCTTT. Translation gives CASSPLWDRTMNTEAFF.

The V and J genes are TRBV9 and TRBJ1-2; tentatively, D is TRBD1 (5 bases). Germline V gene sequence: CDR1 SGDLS, CDR2 YYNGEE. V lost 3 bases to trimming and J lost 6 bases, with 15 bases between them. This CDR3 comprises 14 residues. This chain's CDR3 is CASSGPGTRNGYTF. CDR3 DNA: TGTGCCAGCAGCGGACCCGGGACGAGGAATGGCTACACCTTC. The whole variable domain, filled in from reference TRBV9 and TRBJ1-2, reads DSGVTQTPKHLITATGQRVTLRCSPRSGDLSVYWYQQSLDQGLQFLIQYYNGEERAKGNILERFSAQQFPDLHSELNLSSLELGDSALYFCASSGPGTRNGYTFGSGTRLTVV.

For this clone: A read error may produce the germline difference seen at one junction end. The chain has TRBV6-4 and TRBJ1-1, with unresolved D. This CDR3 spans 9 amino acids. Germline CDR1 is MRHNA and CDR2 is SNTAGT. The CDR3 region is CASSSVTVF. The CDR3 nucleotides read TGTGCCAGCAGCTCTGTTACCGTCTTT.

The V and J genes are TRBV29-1 and TRBJ1-1; perhaps TRBD1 as D (5 bases). CDR1 and CDR2 from the germline V gene are SQVTM and ANQGSEA. The CDR3 covers 16 residues. V was cut by 6 bases and J by 3 bases, with 23 bases left in between. The CDR3 here is CSVGPKGGTFDTEAFF. CDR3 DNA: TGCAGCGTGGGGCCCAAGGGAGGAACCTTTGACACTGAAGCTTTCTTT.

This clone was detected once. The rearrangement links TRBV5-1 to TRBJ1-2; TRBD1 matches at 9 bases. This CDR3 is 14 amino acids long. The germline V gene has CDR1 SGHRS and CDR2 YFSETQ. The V gene end was trimmed by 2 bases and the J gene end by 4 bases; junction bases not matched to a gene: 3. In DNA, the CDR3 is TGCGCCAGCAGCTTAGCGGACAGGGGCTATGGCTACACCTTC. It specifies CASSLADRGYGYTF.

This clone was seen just once. The V call is TRBV30, the J call TRBJ2-6; possibly TRBD1 or TRBD2 for D (6 bases each). Germline V gives CDR1 GTSNPN, CDR2 SVGIG (reference sequence). This CDR3 is 15 amino acids long. V lost 0 bases, J lost 9 bases, and 15 bases lay in between. The CDR3: CAWSVGGLLGNVLTF. CDR3 bases: TGTGCCTGGAGTGTTGGGGGGCTCCTGGGCAACGTCCTGACTTTC. The full variable domain, completed using reference TRBV30 and TRBJ2-6, is SQTIHQWPATLVQPVGSPLSLECTVEGTSNPNLYWYRQAAGRGLQLLFYSVGIGQISSEVPQNLSASRPQDRQFILSSKKLLLSDSGFYLCAWSVGGLLGNVLTFGAGSRLTVL.